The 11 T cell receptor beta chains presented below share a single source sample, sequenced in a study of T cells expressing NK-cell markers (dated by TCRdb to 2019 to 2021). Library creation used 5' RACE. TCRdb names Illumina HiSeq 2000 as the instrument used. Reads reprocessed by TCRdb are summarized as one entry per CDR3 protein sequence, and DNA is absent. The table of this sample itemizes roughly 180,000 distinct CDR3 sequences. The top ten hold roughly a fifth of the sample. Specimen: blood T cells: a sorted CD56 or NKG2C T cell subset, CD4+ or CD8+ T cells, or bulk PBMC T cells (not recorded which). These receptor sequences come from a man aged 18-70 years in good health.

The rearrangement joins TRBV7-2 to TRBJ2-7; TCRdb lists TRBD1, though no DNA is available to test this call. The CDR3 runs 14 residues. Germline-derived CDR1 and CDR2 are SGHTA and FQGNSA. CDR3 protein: CASTPGETYYEQYF.

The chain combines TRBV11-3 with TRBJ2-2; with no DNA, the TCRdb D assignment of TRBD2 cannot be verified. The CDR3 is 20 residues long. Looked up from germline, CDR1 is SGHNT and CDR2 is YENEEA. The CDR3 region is CASSLSPPLSLAGGPGELFF.

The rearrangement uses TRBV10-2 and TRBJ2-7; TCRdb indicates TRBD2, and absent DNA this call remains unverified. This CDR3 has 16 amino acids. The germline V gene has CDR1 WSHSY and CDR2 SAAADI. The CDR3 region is CASSTFSGGTPYEQYF.

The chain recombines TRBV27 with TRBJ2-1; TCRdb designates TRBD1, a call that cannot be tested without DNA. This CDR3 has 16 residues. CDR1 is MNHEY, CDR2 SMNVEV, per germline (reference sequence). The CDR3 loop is CASSSFGGGPYNEQFF.

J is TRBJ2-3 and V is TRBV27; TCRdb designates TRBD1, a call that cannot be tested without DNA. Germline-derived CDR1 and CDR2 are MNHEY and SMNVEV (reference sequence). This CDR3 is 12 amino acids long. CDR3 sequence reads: CASGQTAWTQYF.

The CDR3 spells CASSLSGQGTSYGYTF. This chain uses TRBV27 with TRBJ1-2; the D gene TCRdb calls, TRBD1, cannot be checked with no DNA. The CDR3 covers 16 residues. Germline V CDR1 and CDR2: MNHEY, SMNVEV (reference sequence).

This chain's CDR3 is CASNQPGQNHNEQFF. The chain uses TRBV7-9 and TRBJ2-1; lacking DNA, the TRBD1 call made by TCRdb goes unchecked. Germline V gives CDR1 SEHNR, CDR2 FQNEAQ (reference sequence). The CDR3 has 15 amino acids. Full variable domain (remainder filled in from reference TRBV7-9 and TRBJ2-1): DTGVSQNPRHKITKRGQNVTFRCDPISEHNRLYWYRQTLGQGPEFLTYFQNEAQLEKSRLLSDRFSAERPKGSFSTLEIQRTEQGDSAMYLCASNQPGQNHNEQFFGPGTRLTVL.

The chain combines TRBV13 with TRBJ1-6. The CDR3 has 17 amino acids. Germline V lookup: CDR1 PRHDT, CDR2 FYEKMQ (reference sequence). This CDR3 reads CASSLGRQFQAFSPLHF.

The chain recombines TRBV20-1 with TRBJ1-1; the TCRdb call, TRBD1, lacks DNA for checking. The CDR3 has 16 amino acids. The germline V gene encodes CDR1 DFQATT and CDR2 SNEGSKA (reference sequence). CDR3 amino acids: CSARAPDRHMNTEAFF.

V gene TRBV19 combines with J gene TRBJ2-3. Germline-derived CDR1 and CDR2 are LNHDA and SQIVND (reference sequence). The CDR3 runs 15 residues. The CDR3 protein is CASSIWPGISDTQYF. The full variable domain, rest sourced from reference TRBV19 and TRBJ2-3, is DGGITQSPKYLFRKEGQNVTLSCEQNLNHDAMYWYRQDPGQGLRLIYYSQIVNDFQKGDIAEGYSVSREKKESFPLTVTSAQKNPTAFYLCASSIWPGISDTQYFGPGTRLTVL.

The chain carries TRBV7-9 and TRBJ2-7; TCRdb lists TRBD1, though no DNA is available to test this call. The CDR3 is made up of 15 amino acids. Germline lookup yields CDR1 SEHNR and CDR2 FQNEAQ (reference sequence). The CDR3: CASSSGAGSSYEQYF.